A single sample gave rise to the 27 T cell receptor beta chains below, sequenced in a study of CD8+ T cells in alopecia areata. Reverse transcribed after extraction, RNA yielded cDNA as the sequencing template. Profiling relied on immunoSEQ multiplex PCR, and the TCRdb table lists in-frame clones only, not all of them. Here the sample spans roughly 200,000 clones, about 48% being singletons. Described treatment: oral pan-JAK inhibitor, 5-10 mg twice daily. The specimen comprised CD8+ T cells sorted from blood, sampled at week 24, from a patient treated with tofacitinib. These receptors came from a human donor with alopecia areata.

The rearrangement joins TRBV4-3 to TRBJ2-5, with 7 bases lining up with TRBD1. The CDR3 loop spans 15 amino acids. With 3 bases clipped from V and 4 bases from J, the junction kept 8 bases outside the gene matches. Germline-derived CDR1 and CDR2 are LGHNA and YSLEER. CDR3 in amino acids: CASSHRASGGETQYF. DNA of the CDR3: TGCGCCAGCAGCCACCGGGCCTCAGGGGGAGAGACCCAGTACTTC.

V usage is TRBV28 and J usage is TRBJ2-7; no reliable D call. Trimming took 2 bases from V and 5 from J, leaving 13 bases between them. The germline V gene has CDR1 MDHEN and CDR2 SYDVKM. The CDR3 has 14 residues. CDR3 nucleotide sequence: TGTGCCAGCAGTTTAGACGGCCAACGCCACGAGCAGTACTTC. This translates into CASSLDGQRHEQYF.

This chain links TRBV30 with TRBJ2-2; D remains ambiguous. The V gene's germline CDR1 is GTSNPN and CDR2 SVGIG (reference sequence). V lost 3 bases, J lost 6 bases, and 5 bases lay in between. CDR3 length: 11 residues. The CDR3 loop is CAWSRPGELFF. The CDR3 coding sequence is TGTGCCTGGAGCCGCCCCGGGGAGCTGTTTTTT.

The V call is TRBV10-3, the J call TRBJ2-3; TRBD2 matches 10 bases. The CDR3 length is 14 residues. Germline-derived CDR1 and CDR2 are ENHRY and SYGVKD. The ends lost 3 bases at V and 6 bases at J; junction bases unmatched: 3. CDR3 sequence (DNA): TGTGCCATCAGTGATAGCGGGGGGTTGGATACGCAGTATTTT. As protein: CAISDSGGLDTQYF.

V and J are TRBV4-3 and TRBJ2-7, with no clear D. Trimming stripped 0 bases from V and 0 bases from J, with 9 bases between. This CDR3 comprises 15 residues. Germline V CDR1 and CDR2: LGHNA, YSLEER. The CDR3 here is CASSQDATSSYEQYF. The CDR3, as DNA: TGCGCCAGCAGCCAAGATGCTACATCCTCCTACGAGCAGTACTTC.

This clone occurred a few times. This chain links TRBV23-1 with TRBJ2-1; a weak D match, TRBD1 (6 bases). TRBV23-1 is treated as an ORF (open reading frame) with a function not yet certain. The CDR3 length is 13 residues. V lost 2 bases and J 12 bases, leaving 14 bases between the germline ends. CDR3: CASSQRDTRGQFF. As DNA, the CDR3 is TGCGCCAGCAGTCAACGGGACACCCGAGGGCAGTTCTTC.

CDR3 sequence reads: CASMPPAYNEQFF. The DNA of the CDR3 is TGTGCTAGTATGCCCCCGGCCTACAATGAGCAGTTCTTC. The J gene is TRBJ2-1, the V gene TRBV12-5; no reliable D call. Looked up from germline, CDR1 is LGHNT and CDR2 is FRNRAP. Trimming left V 8 bases short and J 2 bases short, with 10 bases between. The CDR3 is 13 residues long.

The chain combines TRBV13 with TRBJ2-7; no reliable D call. The ends were cut back, 2 bases at V and 6 bases at J, with 5 bases in the middle. CDR3 length: 11 amino acids. Germline V gene sequence: CDR1 PRHDT, CDR2 FYEKMQ (reference sequence). In nucleotides, the CDR3 is TGTGCCAGCAGCTTATCCGGCGAGCAGTACTTC. It encodes CASSLSGEQYF.

J is TRBJ2-3 and V is TRBV13; TRBD1 might be the D (5 bases). V lost 3 bases to trimming and J lost 0 bases, with 10 bases between them. Germline loops: CDR1 PRHDT, CDR2 FYEKMQ (reference sequence). The CDR3 contains 15 residues. In DNA form, the CDR3 reads TGTGCCAGCAGCTTCCTCAGGGAAAGCACAGATACGCAGTATTTT. Protein sequence: CASSFLRESTDTQYF.

The gene calls are TRBV7-2 and TRBJ2-1; 7 bases are a match to TRBD1. V was clipped by 6 bases and J by 2 bases; unmatched bases: 4. This CDR3 is 14 amino acids long. CDR1 and CDR2 (germline): SGHTA, FQGNSA. In DNA form, the CDR3 reads TGTGCCAGCAGACCAGGGACAGCCTACAATGAGCAGTTCTTC. Its translation is CASRPGTAYNEQFF.

This chain connects TRBV6-5 to TRBJ2-3; D gene ambiguous. The CDR3 is 14 residues long. The germline V gene has CDR1 MNHEY and CDR2 SVGAGI. V was pared by 0 bases and J by 6 bases, with 10 bases between. The CDR3 here is CASSYSSVGDTQYF. The CDR3 region has the DNA TGTGCCAGCAGTTACTCGTCTGTTGGGGATACGCAGTATTTT.

This chain joins TRBV6-5 and TRBJ1-1; perhaps TRBD1 as D (6 bases). The CDR3 consists of 16 residues. Trimming removed 0 bases from V and 7 bases from J, with 18 bases in between. CDR1 MNHEY and CDR2 SVGAGI come from the germline V gene. The CDR3 loop is CASSYSDFGGVGEAFF. DNA of the CDR3: TGTGCCAGCAGTTACTCGGATTTTGGGGGCGTCGGTGAAGCTTTCTTT.

In regard to this clone: The junction differs from germline at one of its ends, possibly a read error. V and J are TRBV5-4 and TRBJ2-2; D is unclear. Germline-derived CDR1 and CDR2 are SGHNT and YYREEE (reference sequence). The CDR3 extends over 15 amino acids. CDR3 DNA sequence: TGCGCCAGCAGCCAAGATCGGCAAAACACCGGGGAGCTGTTTTTT. This translates into CASSQDRQNTGELFF.

The chain joins TRBV30 to TRBJ1-1, with D unresolved. Trimming removed 5 bases from V and 0 bases from J, with 7 bases in between. The CDR3 has 12 residues. The V gene's germline CDR1 is GTSNPN and CDR2 SVGIG (reference sequence). The chain's CDR3 is CAWSHLNTEAFF. CDR3 bases: TGTGCCTGGTCACACCTGAACACTGAAGCTTTCTTT.

For this clone: Other DNA sequences in this sample translate to the same CDR3. V usage is TRBV27 and J usage is TRBJ1-1; D call uncertain. The CDR3 sequence is 11 residues long. V was trimmed by 3 bases and J by 4 bases, leaving 3 bases between them. Germline V gene sequence: CDR1 MNHEY, CDR2 SMNVEV (reference sequence). CDR3 residues: CASSLGTEAFF. For the CDR3, the DNA is TGTGCCAGCAGTTTGGGCACTGAAGCTTTCTTT.

The chain recombines TRBV7-2 with TRBJ1-1; D is possibly TRBD1 (5 bases). V lost 5 bases and J 3 bases, leaving 19 bases between the germline ends. This CDR3 region has 16 residues. Germline assignment: CDR1 SGHTA and CDR2 FQGNSA. The CDR3 DNA follows: TGTGCCAGCAGCCCTCGAGAGGGGCGCTGGGACACTGAAGCTTTCTTT. Translated: CASSPREGRWDTEAFF. The full variable domain, completed using reference TRBV7-2 and TRBJ1-1, is GAGVSQSPSNKVTEKGKDVELRCDPISGHTALYWYRQSLGQGLEFLIYFQGNSAPDKSGLPSDRFSAERTGGSVSTLTIQRTQQEDSAVYLCASSPREGRWDTEAFFGQGTRLTVV.

The chain couples TRBV2 to TRBJ1-5; 11 bases line up with TRBD1. V shed 6 bases and J 6 bases; nucleotides not matched to a gene: 7. Germline V gene data show CDR1 as SNHLY and CDR2 as FYNNEI. The CDR3 extends over 15 amino acids. The DNA of the CDR3 is TGTGCCAGCAGGGAGGGGACAGGGGGTGCTCAGCCCCAGCATTTT. This codes for CASREGTGGAQPQHF.

V gene TRBV6-5 combines with J gene TRBJ1-1, with D maybe TRBD1 (6 bases). Trimming left V 3 bases short and J 4 bases short, with 12 bases between. This CDR3 has 14 residues. Germline loops: CDR1 MNHEY, CDR2 SVGAGI. CDR3 sequence: CASSYSQGTTEAFF. The CDR3 DNA follows: TGTGCCAGCAGTTATTCTCAGGGGACCACTGAAGCTTTCTTT.

The genes are TRBV29-1 and TRBJ1-4; the D is unclear. V shed 5 bases and J shed 4 bases, with 5 bases lying between them. Germline V gene lookup returns CDR1 SQVTM and CDR2 ANQGSEA. The CDR3 sequence is 11 residues long. The CDR3 DNA reads as TGCAGCGTTCTTTATAATGAAAAACTGTTTTTT. This translates into CSVLYNEKLFF. Variable domain in full (rest from reference TRBV29-1 and TRBJ1-4): SAVISQKPSRDICQRGTSLTIQCQVDSQVTMMFWYRQQPGQSLTLIATANQGSEATYESGFVIDKFPISRPNLTFSTLTVSNMSPEDSSIYLCSVLYNEKLFFGSGTQLSVL.

Comment on this clone: This sample also contains other DNA sequences that code for the same CDR3. This rearrangement joins TRBV29-1 to TRBJ1-1; D call uncertain. V was shortened by 2 bases and J by 0 bases, with 10 bases between the two germline ends. This CDR3 is built from 14 residues. Per germline, CDR1 SQVTM and CDR2 ANQGSEA. The DNA for the CDR3 is TGCAGCGTTGAATTAGCGGGCATGAACACTGAAGCTTTCTTT. This translates into CSVELAGMNTEAFF.

This clone showed up just a few times. The J gene is TRBJ1-5, the V gene TRBV10-2, with 8 bases that match TRBD1. Germline loops: CDR1 WSHSY, CDR2 SAAADI. V shed 6 bases, J shed 2 bases, and the junction held 9 bases outside the gene matches. This CDR3 comprises 16 residues. CDR3 sequence (DNA): TGCGCCAGCAGAAAGACAGGGGAGGAGGGCAATCAGCCCCAGCATTTT. Amino acid sequence: CASRKTGEEGNQPQHF.

The rearrangement links TRBV9 to TRBJ2-3; 10 bases are a match to TRBD2. V gave up 2 bases and J gave up 0 bases; unmatched junction bases: 0. Germline V gene data show CDR1 as SGDLS and CDR2 as YYNGEE. This CDR3 contains 15 residues. Here the CDR3 DNA reads TGTGCCAGCAGCGTTAGCGGGGGGAGCACAGATACGCAGTATTTT. Its translation is CASSVSGGSTDTQYF.

The rearrangement links TRBV9 to TRBJ1-6, with D uncertain. Trimming stripped 3 bases from V and 5 bases from J, with 12 bases between. This CDR3 spans 15 amino acids. CDR1 and CDR2 from the germline V gene are SGDLS and YYNGEE. The CDR3 loop is CASSESTRNNSPLHF. CDR3 bases: TGTGCCAGCAGCGAGTCGACACGAAATAATTCACCCCTCCACTTT. Full variable domain (missing parts from reference TRBV9 and TRBJ1-6): DSGVTQTPKHLITATGQRVTLRCSPRSGDLSVYWYQQSLDQGLQFLIQYYNGEERAKGNILERFSAQQFPDLHSELNLSSLELGDSALYFCASSESTRNNSPLHFGNGTRLTVT.

In its sample, this clone was seen a few times. This chain links TRBV21-1 with TRBJ2-1; TRBD2, the table's D call, lacks a check against the DNA. TRBV21-1 is assigned pseudogene status. This CDR3 is 16 amino acids long. The DNA of the CDR3 is TGTGCCAGCAGCAAAGAGACTAGCGGGGCTAACAATGAGCAGTTCTTC. Translated: CASSKETSGANNEQFF.

This chain joins TRBV29-1 and TRBJ2-7, with D unclear. The CDR3 has 10 residues. Germline CDR1 is SQVTM and CDR2 is ANQGSEA. V was pared by 5 bases and J by 5 bases, with 7 bases between. The CDR3: CSVLDNEQYF. The CDR3 coding sequence is TGCAGCGTTCTGGATAACGAGCAGTACTTC.

This rearrangement joins TRBV6-5 to TRBJ1-2; D not resolved. This CDR3 has 11 amino acids. Germline CDR1 is MNHEY and CDR2 is SVGAGI. The V and J ends lost 8 bases and 6 bases respectively, with 10 bases between them. The CDR3, as DNA: TGTGCCAGCTCCGCGGGAGATGGCTACACCTTC. It is translated as CASSAGDGYTF.

This chain joins TRBV5-6 and TRBJ1-5; D remains unclear. CDR3 size: 12 residues. Germline CDR1 is SGHDT and CDR2 is YYEEEE. V lost 2 bases and J lost 0, with 0 bases in between. The CDR3 sequence is CASSFSNQPQHF. The CDR3 DNA sequence: TGTGCCAGCAGCTTTAGCAATCAGCCCCAGCATTTT.